These 5 T cell receptor beta chains were sequenced from one sample in a study of beta chain features in type 1 diabetes. Since all of the isolated RNA was reverse transcribed, expressed TCRB transcripts were what got sequenced. Clones were read by immunoSEQ multiplex PCR, and TCRdb kept only the in-frame ones, dropping some. The repertoire includes 970,000 or so clones, about a sixth of them detected once, and 0.023% sits in the top ten. The sample taken for sequencing was naive CD4+ T cells from blood. These receptors all come from a young woman in good health.

The gene calls are TRBV6-6 and TRBJ2-6; 7 nucleotides agree with TRBD1. The CDR3 totals 15 residues. Per the germline V gene, CDR1 is MNHNY and CDR2 is SVGAGI (reference sequence). V was pared by 0 bases and J by 9 bases, with 5 bases of the junction left unmatched. DNA for the CDR3: TGTGCCAGCAGTTACTCGACAGGGTGGTACAACGTCCTGACTTTC. The encoded protein is CASSYSTGWYNVLTF.

This clone was detected only a few times. V gene TRBV28 combines with J gene TRBJ2-5, with a tentative D call TRBD1 (8 bases). Germline loops: CDR1 MDHEN, CDR2 SYDVKM. The length of the CDR3 is 17 residues. V was shortened by 7 bases and J by 3 bases, with 24 bases between the two germline ends. This CDR3 is CASIKNRGGGNEETQYF. The DNA for the CDR3 is TGTGCCAGCATCAAAAACAGGGGGGGCGGCAACGAAGAGACCCAGTACTTC.

The CDR3 sequence is CASSYFGSTSTDTQYF. The CDR3 nucleotides read TGTGCCAGCAGTTACTTCGGGAGTACTAGCACAGATACGCAGTATTTT. The rearrangement joins TRBV6-6 to TRBJ2-3; possibly TRBD2 for D (6 bases). There are 16 residues in the CDR3. Trimming shortened V by 1 base and J by 0 bases, and 11 bases separated the two germline ends. Germline V lookup: CDR1 MNHNY, CDR2 SVGAGI (reference sequence).

This clone occurred a few times. The chain employs TRBV7-2 and TRBJ1-3; tentative D call: TRBD1 (6 bases). This CDR3 is 14 amino acids long. Trimming shortened V by 3 bases and J by 8 bases, and 14 bases separated the two germline ends. Germline CDR1 reads SGHTA; CDR2 reads FQGNSA. For the CDR3, the DNA is TGTGCCAGCAGCTTCGATGGGGGGCGGGACACCATATATTTT. This codes for CASSFDGGRDTIYF.

In its sample, this clone was seen a few times. The chain carries TRBV4-3 and TRBJ2-7, with 8 bases lining up with TRBD1. CDR1 LGHNA and CDR2 YSLEER come from the germline V gene. This CDR3 contains 16 residues. Trimming removed 3 bases from V and 0 bases from J; junction bases left unmatched: 7. The CDR3 reads CASSHGTGRSSYEQYF. The CDR3 DNA sequence: TGCGCCAGCAGCCACGGGACAGGAAGAAGCTCCTACGAGCAGTACTTC.